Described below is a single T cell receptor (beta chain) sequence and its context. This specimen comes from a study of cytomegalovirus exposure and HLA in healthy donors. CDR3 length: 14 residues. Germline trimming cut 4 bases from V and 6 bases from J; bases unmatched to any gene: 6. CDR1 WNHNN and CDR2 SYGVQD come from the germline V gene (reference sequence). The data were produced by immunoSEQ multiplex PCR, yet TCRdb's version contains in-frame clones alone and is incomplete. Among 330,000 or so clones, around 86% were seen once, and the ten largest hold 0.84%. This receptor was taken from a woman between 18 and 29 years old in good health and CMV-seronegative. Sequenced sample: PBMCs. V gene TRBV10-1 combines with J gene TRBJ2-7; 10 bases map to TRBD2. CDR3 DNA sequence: TGCGCCAGCAGTGTTCGGCTAGCGGGAGTCGAGCAGTACTTC. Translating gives CASSVRLAGVEQYF.